One sample yielded the 8 T cell receptor beta chains listed below, sequenced in a study of regulatory T cells in long-lasting Graves disease. The time point here: newly diagnosed GD, antithyroid drugs for less than 3 months. The TCR library was prepared using RNA isolated from PBMCs. Construction of the TCR beta libraries employed iRepertoire HTBI primers in conjunction with Arm-PCR of CDR3 regions. TCRdb reprocessed the multiplex PCR reads with MiXCR, giving one entry per CDR3 protein. The table has over 350,000 distinct CDR3 sequences, 15% seen once. The same data also contributed to another study, on T cells in Graves' hyperthyroidism and ophthalmopathy.

Material: peripheral blood mononuclear cells (PBMCs), obtained at new diagnosis, from a patient treated with antithyroid drugs. These receptors originate from a woman aged 40 to 55 with Graves disease.

This clonotype appeared many times. V is TRBV20-1 and J is TRBJ2-7, with D unresolved. The CDR3 totals 15 residues. Trimming removed 0 bases at V and 0 bases at J, with 12 bases between. CDR1 is DFQATT, CDR2 SNEGSKA, per germline (reference sequence). The CDR3 spells CSARDLTGPSYEQYF. DNA of the CDR3: TGCAGTGCTAGAGATTTGACGGGCCCCTCCTACGAGCAGTACTTC.

This clonotype was recorded many times. The J gene is TRBJ2-7, the V gene TRBV28, with D unclear. Germline loops: CDR1 MDHEN, CDR2 SYDVKM. The CDR3 extends over 15 amino acids. Deletions cut 2 bases from V and 0 bases from J, with 11 bases between. Written as DNA, the CDR3 is TGTGCCAGCAGTTTAGAGACACTGAGCTCCTACGAGCAGTACTTC. This gives the protein CASSLETLSSYEQYF.

On this clonotype itself: This may come from a read error, since a much larger clone is one base off. The rearrangement joins TRBV29-1 to TRBJ1-1, with TRBD1 as a possible D gene (5 bases). Germline CDR1 and CDR2: SQVTM and ANQGSEA. The CDR3 consists of 14 residues. The DNA of the CDR3 is TGCAGGGTATGGCAGGGAGGCATGAACACTGAAGCTTTCTTT. Translation gives CRVWQGGMNTEAFF.

This clonotype was picked up many times. The chain carries TRBV28 and TRBJ1-1, with D perhaps TRBD1 (5 bases). Germline V gives CDR1 MDHEN, CDR2 SYDVKM. V was trimmed by 5 bases and J by 6 bases, leaving 19 bases between them. The CDR3 covers 15 residues. This CDR3 reads CASSAAQGGVAEAFF. In DNA form, the CDR3 reads TGTGCCAGCAGTGCGGCGCAGGGAGGGGTTGCTGAAGCTTTCTTT.

The V gene is TRBV20-1, the J gene TRBJ2-7; TRBD1 might be the D (5 bases). The CDR3 has 15 residues. V lost 2 bases to trimming and J lost 0 bases, with 14 bases between them. Germline V gene data show CDR1 as DFQATT and CDR2 as SNEGSKA (reference sequence). For the CDR3, the DNA is TGCAGTGCTAGAACTCCGTGGGGCGACTCCTACGAGCAGTACTTC. Amino acid sequence: CSARTPWGDSYEQYF.

This clonotype was seen at least ten times. J is TRBJ2-4 and V is TRBV11-2; D might be TRBD2 (5 bases). CDR1 is SGHAT and CDR2 is FQNNGV in the germline V gene. V gave up 5 bases and J gave up 6 bases, with 11 bases separating them. The CDR3 totals 13 residues. As DNA, the CDR3 is TGTGCCAGCAGCCTTCATGAGGGAAACATTCAGTACTTC. This codes for CASSLHEGNIQYF.

Many counts were recorded for this clonotype. The rearrangement uses TRBV6-9 and TRBJ2-5, with D perhaps TRBD2 (6 bases). The CDR3 contains 16 residues. V lost 3 bases and J 2 bases, leaving 16 bases between the germline ends. Per germline, CDR1 MNHGY and CDR2 SVAAGI. In DNA form, the CDR3 reads TGTGCCAGCAGTTACACCCGACTAGGCCTACAAGAGACCCAGTACTTC. Its protein is CASSYTRLGLQETQYF.

This clonotype was recorded a few times. The rearrangement links TRBV7-9 to TRBJ2-5, with a tentative D call TRBD2 (5 bases). The CDR3 length is 16 residues. Trimming took off 1 base at V and 1 base at J, with 13 bases between the two ends. Germline lookup yields CDR1 SEHNR and CDR2 FQNEAQ (reference sequence). CDR3 bases: TGTGCCAGCAGCTTAGGACGAGGGCACCTCCAAGAGACCCAGTACTTC. Its translation: CASSLGRGHLQETQYF.